This record concerns one TCR beta chain sequence. The data belong to a study of response to subunit inactivated influenza vaccine. One entry per CDR3 protein, called by TCRdb with MiXCR from the RT-PCR reads. The table shows some 550,000 distinct CDR3 sequences, with under 30% occurring only once. Looked up from germline, CDR1 is SGHTA and CDR2 is FQGNSA. Between the trimmed V and J ends, which lost 4 bases and 2 bases, there was a span of 15 bases. The length of the CDR3 is 15 residues. The data also belong to a second study, concerning T cells expressing NK-cell markers. That paper states: Libraries used 5'RACE template switching adding universal primer site and UMIs.

V and J are TRBV7-2 and TRBJ2-7; tentatively, D is TRBD2 (6 bases). The sample was CD4+ T cells sorted from PBMCs, taken less than 13 days after vaccination. The clonotype originates from a man in his fifties who received an inactivated influenza vaccine. The CDR3 loop is CASSYRRDRPYEQYF. Written as DNA, the CDR3 is TGTGCCAGCAGCTACAGGCGGGACCGTCCCTACGAGCAGTACTTC.